One sample yielded the 24 T cell receptor beta chains listed below, sequenced in a study of cytomegalovirus exposure and HLA in healthy donors. PCR was performed using 60 Vbeta and 13 Jbeta primers. Sequenced by immunoSEQ multiplex PCR; TCRdb stores in-frame clones only, minus some. The profile shows approximately 130,000 clones, 65% to 90% of them singletons. The sequencing input was PBMCs. Receptors originate from a girl aged 2 to 10 in good health and CMV-seronegative.

The rearrangement links TRBV4-1 to TRBJ1-1; 8 positions agree with TRBD1. The V gene's germline CDR1 is MGHRA and CDR2 YSYEKL. This CDR3 contains 14 residues. The J segment lost 5 bases and the V segment lost 0 bases, leaving 2 bases of the junction unmatched. The CDR3 nucleotides read TGCGCCAGCAGCCAAGACAGGGGGCGGACTGAAGCTTTCTTT. Protein product: CASSQDRGRTEAFF.

The chain couples TRBV15 to TRBJ1-2; D is perhaps TRBD1 (5 bases). The CDR3 consists of 16 residues. From germline, CDR1 is LNHNV and CDR2 YYDKDF (reference sequence). The V gene lost 0 bases and the J gene lost 6 bases, with 17 bases spanning the gap. CDR3: CATSRDRGPRVNGYTF. CDR3 bases: TGTGCCACCAGCAGAGATCGCGGTCCCAGGGTGAATGGCTACACCTTC.

The chain employs TRBV7-9 and TRBJ1-1; weak D call: TRBD1 (5 bases). Per the germline V gene, CDR1 is SEHNR and CDR2 is FQNEAQ (reference sequence). There are 15 residues in the CDR3. Trimming pared 10 bases from V and 0 bases from J, leaving 18 bases between. CDR3 sequence: CATTTFRAVNTEAFF. CDR3 DNA: TGTGCCACCACGACGTTCAGGGCGGTGAACACTGAAGCTTTCTTT.

This sequence joins TRBV7-3 and TRBJ2-1; TRBD2 matches 7 bases. Germline V lookup: CDR1 SGHTA, CDR2 FQGTGA. This CDR3 region has 15 residues. The V segment lost 7 bases and the J segment 6 bases; nucleotides outside the gene matches: 12. For the CDR3, the DNA is TGTGCCAGCAAATCGGTGCCAGCTAGCGGCAATGAGCAGTTCTTC. Its protein product is CASKSVPASGNEQFF.

V is TRBV25-1 and J is TRBJ1-4; 8 nucleotides agree with TRBD1. After removal of 7 bases from V and 7 bases from J, the junction contained 5 bases not matched to a gene. The CDR3 covers 13 residues. Germline V gene lookup returns CDR1 MGHDK and CDR2 SYGVNS. CDR3 amino acids: CASTGQGSEKLFF. Here the CDR3 DNA reads TGTGCCAGCACCGGACAGGGAAGTGAAAAACTGTTTTTT.

The rearrangement uses TRBV29-1 and TRBJ2-7; D gene ambiguous. V was trimmed by 4 bases and J by 3 bases, leaving 7 bases between them. The germline V gene has CDR1 SQVTM and CDR2 ANQGSEA. The CDR3 consists of 11 residues. DNA for the CDR3: TGCAGCGTTGGTGCAGGCTACGAGCAGTACTTC. Translating it yields CSVGAGYEQYF.

The chain is built from TRBV15 and TRBJ1-6, with 7 bases that match TRBD1. Germline values: CDR1 LNHNV, CDR2 YYDKDF (reference sequence). The junction had 5 bases not matched to a gene; V was cut back by 5 bases and J by 7 bases. The CDR3 totals 14 residues. Written as DNA, the CDR3 is TGTGCCACCAGCCCTCAGGGGGACAATTCACCCCTCCACTTT. Amino acid sequence: CATSPQGDNSPLHF.

This clone was observed a handful of times. The rearrangement links TRBV29-1 to TRBJ2-1; 10 bases line up with TRBD2. The CDR3 is 13 amino acids. Trimming cost V 3 bases and J 6 bases; bases outside gene matches: 2. CDR1 SQVTM and CDR2 ANQGSEA come from the germline V gene. The CDR3 loop reads CSVEPSGSNEQFF. The CDR3 DNA is TGCAGCGTTGAGCCTAGCGGGAGCAATGAGCAGTTCTTC.

The chain is built from TRBV13 and TRBJ2-1; D is unresolved. With 5 bases removed from V and 13 bases from J, the gap between germline ends came to 15 bases. CDR1 is PRHDT and CDR2 is FYEKMQ in the germline V gene (reference sequence). This CDR3 spans 12 amino acids. The DNA of the CDR3 is TGTGCCAGCAGCGAGGTGGCGGTAGAACAGTTCTTC. This translates into CASSEVAVEQFF.

The chain employs TRBV27 and TRBJ2-5; 10 bases match TRBD2. Germline lookup yields CDR1 MNHEY and CDR2 SMNVEV (reference sequence). The CDR3 sequence is 15 residues long. The V gene end was trimmed by 5 bases and the J gene end by 3 bases; junction bases not matched to a gene: 6. CDR3 DNA sequence: TGTGCCAGCAGTCGGCTAGCGGGAGCCAAAGAGACCCAGTACTTC. As protein: CASSRLAGAKETQYF.

The chain links TRBV6-5 to TRBJ1-2; D is unclear. Germline V gene sequence: CDR1 MNHEY, CDR2 SVGAGI. The ends were cut back, 10 bases at V and 5 bases at J, with 17 bases in the middle. The CDR3 has 13 amino acids. CDR3 nucleotides: TGTGCCATCAGAAGGGCGGAGGAATATGGCTACACCTTC. Its translation: CAIRRAEEYGYTF.

The rearrangement uses TRBV10-3 and TRBJ2-1, with TRBD2 matching 9 bases. Germline CDR1 and CDR2: ENHRY and SYGVKD. V lost 2 bases to trimming and J lost 4 bases; unmatched junction nucleotides: 15. CDR3 length equals 19 residues. CDR3 region: CAISEAPEDSGREYNEQFF. The CDR3 nucleotides are TGTGCCATCAGTGAGGCCCCGGAGGATAGCGGGAGAGAGTACAATGAGCAGTTCTTC.

The gene calls are TRBV28 and TRBJ2-1; 9 nucleotides align to TRBD1. V dropped 6 bases and J dropped 4; count of bases not matched to a gene: 4. Germline values: CDR1 MDHEN, CDR2 SYDVKM. This CDR3 has 14 residues. CDR3 in amino acids: CASSLDRGYNEQFF. Here the CDR3 DNA reads TGTGCCAGCAGCCTGGACAGGGGATACAATGAGCAGTTCTTC. Variable domain in full (rest from reference TRBV28 and TRBJ2-1): DVKVTQSSRYLVKRTGEKVFLECVQDMDHENMFWYRQDPGLGLRLIYFSYDVKMKEKGDIPEGYSVSREKKERFSLILESASTNQTSMYLCASSLDRGYNEQFFGPGTRLTVL.

The chain carries TRBV28 and TRBJ2-7, with 9 bases aligning to TRBD2. Germline loops: CDR1 MDHEN, CDR2 SYDVKM. The CDR3 is 14 amino acids. V shed 6 bases and J 6 bases; nucleotides not matched to a gene: 9. The CDR3: CASRSSGGSGEQYF. The CDR3, as DNA: TGTGCCAGCAGGAGTAGCGGGGGCTCCGGCGAGCAGTACTTC.

The rearrangement uses TRBV28 and TRBJ2-7, with a tentative D call TRBD1 (7 bases). The V end was cut by 4 bases, the J end by 10 bases, with 17 bases between. The CDR3 is 13 amino acids. Germline V gives CDR1 MDHEN, CDR2 SYDVKM. The CDR3, as DNA: TGTGCCAGCAGTTACGGGCGGGACAGTGAACAGTACTTC. Amino acids: CASSYGRDSEQYF.

This CDR3 reads CASSGGQMNTEAFF. DNA of the CDR3: TGTGCCAGCAGCGGGGGACAGATGAACACTGAAGCTTTCTTT. The genes are TRBV5-4 and TRBJ1-1; 7 bases match TRBD1. In germline, CDR1 is SGHNT, CDR2 YYREEE (reference sequence). The V gene end was trimmed by 4 bases and the J gene end by 0 bases; junction bases not matched to a gene: 3. The CDR3 has 14 amino acids.

The chain couples TRBV10-3 to TRBJ1-4; D call uncertain. The CDR3 has 13 amino acids. V gave up 11 bases and J gave up 2 bases, with 12 bases separating them. The germline CDR1 and CDR2 sequences are ENHRY and SYGVKD. The CDR3 here is CASARETNEKLFF. As DNA, the CDR3 is TGTGCCTCCGCGCGGGAGACTAATGAAAAACTGTTTTTT.

The J gene is TRBJ2-3, the V gene TRBV27; TRBD2 aligns across 13 bases. The CDR3 contains 19 residues. V was pared by 3 bases and J by 2 bases, with 11 bases of the junction left unmatched. Germline-derived CDR1 and CDR2 are MNHEY and SMNVEV (reference sequence). The DNA of the CDR3 is TGTGCCAGCAGTTTGACTAGCGGGAGGACTCTTATGTTCACAGATACGCAGTATTTT. This gives the protein CASSLTSGRTLMFTDTQYF.

The chain recombines TRBV12-5 with TRBJ1-6, with D maybe TRBD1 (6 bases). Trimming took off 11 bases at V and 7 bases at J, with 27 bases between the two ends. The CDR3 totals 17 residues. Germline lookup yields CDR1 LGHNT and CDR2 FRNRAP. The DNA of the CDR3 is TGTGCTTCCAGAGGGGCCCCGCGACAGGCGCAAAATTCACCCCTCCACTTT. It specifies CASRGAPRQAQNSPLHF.

About this clone itself: The sample holds other DNA sequences that translate to the same CDR3. The CDR3 loop is CAWAPSSYNSPLHF. The DNA for the CDR3 is TGTGCCTGGGCGCCGAGCTCCTATAATTCACCCCTCCACTTT. The gene calls are TRBV30 and TRBJ1-6, with unresolved D. Germline CDR1 is GTSNPN and CDR2 is SVGIG (reference sequence). V lost 5 bases and J 0 bases, leaving 8 bases between the germline ends. The CDR3 is 14 amino acids.

This clone was picked up a small number of times. This sequence joins TRBV18 and TRBJ2-6, with D tentatively TRBD1 (6 bases). Per the germline V gene, CDR1 is KGHSH and CDR2 is LQKENI. The V end was cut by 0 bases, the J end by 3 bases, with 12 bases between. CDR3 length: 17 amino acids. The CDR3 sequence: CASSPPRGGFGANVLTF. The CDR3 nucleotides are TGTGCCAGCTCACCACCCAGGGGTGGGTTTGGGGCCAACGTCCTGACTTTC.

The chain couples TRBV5-4 to TRBJ2-3; 13 bases fit TRBD2. Germline V gene lookup returns CDR1 SGHNT and CDR2 YYREEE (reference sequence). The CDR3 is 16 residues long. After removal of 3 bases from V and 2 bases from J, the junction contained 3 bases not matched to a gene. CDR3 bases: TGTGCCAGCAGCTCGGGACTAGCGGGACACACAGATACGCAGTATTTT. Encoded protein: CASSSGLAGHTDTQYF.

The rearrangement joins TRBV28 to TRBJ2-2; 7 positions agree with TRBD1. The CDR3 has 14 residues. Per germline, CDR1 MDHEN and CDR2 SYDVKM. V trimming: 8 bases; J trimming: 3 bases; junction bases outside the gene matches: 6. Here the CDR3 DNA reads TGTGCCAGCGGCATCACAGGGGACACCGGGGAGCTGTTTTTT. It translates to CASGITGDTGELFF.

The chain employs TRBV2 and TRBJ1-4, with 11 bases identical to TRBD1. This CDR3 spans 16 amino acids. V lost 6 bases to trimming and J lost 6 bases; unmatched junction nucleotides: 9. Germline V gives CDR1 SNHLY, CDR2 FYNNEI. CDR3 DNA sequence: TGTGCCAGCAGCCACATGCCGGGACAGGGGGATGAAAAACTGTTTTTT. Its protein is CASSHMPGQGDEKLFF.